The T cell receptor (beta chain) described here comes from a study of a mutant IDH1 vaccine in newly diagnosed glioma. A word on this clone: Its specificity is unknown.

Clones were read by immunoSEQ multiplex PCR, and TCRdb kept only the in-frame ones, dropping some. The sample lists tens of thousands of clones; around 82% were seen once. Time point of the sample: week 47, end of study. Vaccine doses each comprised 300 ug of mutant IDH1 20-mer peptide, with topical imiquimod. This CDR3 region has 16 residues. Trimming removed 0 bases from V and 4 bases from J, with 12 bases in between. Looked up from germline, CDR1 is LGHNA and CDR2 is YNFKEQ. This sequence originates from a man aged 18 to 30 with glioma. Some clones in this sample may be carry-over from other donors' samples. Sequencing used PBMCs, obtained from a glioma patient whose treatment included an IDH1 peptide vaccine. This rearrangement joins TRBV4-2 to TRBJ1-4; D is unresolved. In DNA form, the CDR3 reads TGTGCCAGCAGCCAAGATATAGAGGGATTTAATGAAAAACTGTTTTTT. It is translated as CASSQDIEGFNEKLFF.